The 7 T cell receptor beta chains listed next were all sequenced from one sample in a study of T-cell memory formation after mild COVID-19. TCRdb re-called the 5' RACE reads with MiXCR, one entry per CDR3 protein. The sample has tens of thousands of distinct CDR3 sequences, around a quarter seen once. Sequencing was performed on PBMCs or a T cell subset sorted from them (not recorded which). The receptors were sampled from a man aged 18 to 29 who had mild COVID-19 (a few samples of this study predate the infection). Cell type and time point are not known.

V usage is TRBV4-1 and J usage is TRBJ2-1; maybe TRBD1 (5 bases). V shed 3 bases and J shed 7 bases, with 7 bases lying between them. Germline V gene lookup returns CDR1 MGHRA and CDR2 YSYEKL. The CDR3 is 12 residues long. As DNA, the CDR3 is TGCGCCAGCAGCCATCAGGGAAATGAGCAGTTCTTC. Encoded protein: CASSHQGNEQFF.

This chain joins TRBV7-9 and TRBJ1-1; no clear D. Per germline, CDR1 SEHNR and CDR2 FQNEAQ (reference sequence). CDR3 size: 12 residues. The V end was cut by 0 bases, the J end by 7 bases, with 6 bases between. The CDR3 reads CASSLATNEAFF. The CDR3 region has the DNA TGTGCCAGCAGCTTAGCAACAAATGAAGCTTTCTTT. The variable domain in full, completed from reference TRBV7-9 and TRBJ1-1, reads DTGVSQNPRHKITKRGQNVTFRCDPISEHNRLYWYRQTLGQGPEFLTYFQNEAQLEKSRLLSDRFSAERPKGSFSTLEIQRTEQGDSAMYLCASSLATNEAFFGQGTRLTVV.

This clonotype was observed many times. The V call is TRBV6-1, the J call TRBJ2-3; the match to TRBD2 covers 12 bases. This CDR3 is 15 amino acids long. With V trimmed by 2 bases and J by 4 bases, 1 base remained unmatched. Germline V gene lookup returns CDR1 MNHNS and CDR2 SASEGT. CDR3 coding DNA: TGTGCCAGCAGTGAACTAGCGGGGGGGCCAGATACGCAGTATTTT. It encodes CASSELAGGPDTQYF.

The chain has TRBV20-1 and TRBJ2-1; 14 positions agree with TRBD2. Germline CDR1 and CDR2: DFQATT and SNEGSKA (reference sequence). CDR3 size: 16 residues. Germline trimming cut 1 base from V and 8 bases from J; bases unmatched to any gene: 7. This CDR3 is CSARGGLAGVGDEQFF. The CDR3 DNA reads TGCAGTGCTAGAGGGGGACTAGCGGGGGTGGGAGATGAGCAGTTCTTC.

The chain links TRBV29-1 to TRBJ2-5; D is uncertain. Germline CDR1 SQVTM, CDR2 ANQGSEA. V dropped 2 bases and J dropped 5 bases, with 6 bases sitting between them. This CDR3 has 11 amino acids. CDR3 coding DNA: TGCAGCGTTGAAAGGTGGGAGACCCAGTACTTC. Encoded protein: CSVERWETQYF.

V gene TRBV28 combines with J gene TRBJ2-1, with a tentative D call TRBD1 (6 bases). This CDR3 is built from 14 residues. Trimming took 2 bases from V and 4 from J, leaving 9 bases between them. In germline, CDR1 is MDHEN, CDR2 SYDVKM. CDR3 region: CASSLQTGYNEQFF. In DNA, the CDR3 is TGTGCCAGCAGTTTACAGACAGGTTACAATGAGCAGTTCTTC.

This rearrangement joins TRBV4-2 to TRBJ1-5; D may be TRBD1 (5 bases). Deletions cut 1 base from V and 5 bases from J, with 9 bases between. Germline CDR1 is LGHNA and CDR2 is YNFKEQ. This CDR3 has 14 residues. The CDR3 loop is CASSQVMGDQPQHF. CDR3 DNA: TGTGCCAGCAGCCAAGTTATGGGGGATCAGCCCCAGCATTTT.